Described below is a single TCR beta chain sequence and its context. What this receptor recognizes is not known. No much larger clonotype is one base removed from it; base qualities were not supplied. This sample stems from a study of cytomegalovirus exposure and HLA in healthy donors (TCRdb year 2017). Some background on the complete study: An earlier analysis of 587 of the donors reported approximately 270 Gb of sequence data and 100 million to 130 million unique TCR beta sequences from 150 million to 200 million T cells. The study used immunosequencing to profile the T cell repertoires of more than 650 subjects and linked those repertoires to cytomegalovirus serostatus. Rather than using new phenotypic data, the later analysis identified candidate immune exposures from TCR beta sequences and from how often those sequences occurred across donors. Four or five DR-DQ haplotypes were handled as single units for association and clustering because linkage in the cohort was strong. Both class I and class II loci were covered by HLA typing, at four-digit resolution. To study patterns of TCR occurrence, a later analysis re-analyzed previously published TCR beta repertoires from 700 or so donors and added high-resolution HLA genotyping. To predict cytomegalovirus infection status, the study brought together high-throughput TCR immunosequencing, statistical association of individual TCRs with disease status, and machine learning. The study was designed to test whether signatures of past pathogen exposure could be identified by cataloging public T cell receptors. Donor age, sex, ethnicity and CMV serostatus were compiled alongside the repertoire data. The number of donors typed differed by locus, with 629-630 for A, B, C, DRB1 and DQB1, 522 for DQA1, under 610 for DPA1, and about 450 for DPB1. Among about 360 genotyped donors of the cohort, an average of approximately 240,000 unique TCR beta nucleotide sequences were sequenced per donor, roughly 20% of them non-productive. An early release that covered roughly 600 HLA-typed donors contained around 300 gigabases of sequencing data and tens of millions of unique TCR sequences. An earlier analysis of 587 of the donors applied high-throughput TCR beta sequencing to assess whether each TCR beta V gene segment acted as functional or pseudogenic. The genetic ancestry cluster associated with self-reported Caucasian donors included 65% to 90% of the approximately 410 genotyped donors. All discovery cohort repertoires had been generated on a single sequencing platform. In addition to the first cohort of 666 subjects, a separate validation cohort of approximately 130 different subjects was used. In a later genetic analysis, genome-wide SNP genotypes for 398 of the 666 donors were used, and that subset was treated as a discovery cohort.

V lost 4 bases and J lost 6 bases; the stretch between them is 12 bases long. The CDR3 numbers 13 residues from cysteine through phenylalanine. This entry keeps only the CDR3 DNA: 39 bases, framed from base 1. CDR1 MGHRA and CDR2 YSYEKL are derived from the germline V gene. The paper's findings and limits, for the study overall: A later analysis found that TCR association rates varied across HLA loci, with DRB1 alleles showing the most associated TCRs and HLA-C alleles the fewest. Because counts were too low, around 17 rarely observed V segments, including chromosome 9 orphons, were left out of the earlier analysis of several hundred of the donors. According to the authors, the approach could potentially be generalized to other disease states and immunological phenotypes. Because HLA typing was missing for some donors at each locus, association tests included only the typed subset. Strong co-occurrence of HLA alleles, especially DR and DQ, made assigning TCR associations to individual alleles difficult. Compared with equally common non-associated chains, HLA-associated TCR beta chains in a later analysis were more clonally expanded and had lower generation probabilities. In a later genetic analysis, a missense DCLRE1C variant was associated with V-gene and J-gene trimming of TCR beta chains, and the association was replicated in an independent cohort. An earlier analysis of 587 of the donors showed that most TCR beta V segments appeared in productive rearrangements either about 87% or about 30% of the time, which broadly matched IMGT annotations. A few of the identified cytomegalovirus-associated TCR beta chains were confirmed in vitro to be specific for cytomegalovirus antigens. The cohort was sequenced for TCR beta chains only, and without alpha or paired-chain data the features that could be detected were limited. A further reported finding was that TCR beta sequences accurately predicted the HLA-A and HLA-B alleles for most subjects in the first cohort. Roughly uniform sequencing depth across donors was assumed in presence/absence analyses, although this assumption may not hold. The classifier was reported to diagnose cytomegalovirus status with high specificity and sensitivity in both the original and validation cohorts. The study gave a list of under 200 TCR beta chains associated with cytomegalovirus. A cluster of highly shared sequence variants was judged likely to represent a technical artifact of the sequencing pipeline. Linkage disequilibrium might explain the correlated functional status among segregating V segments, but an unknown experimental factor could not be ruled out. Several of the top co-occurrence clusters appeared to be linked to parvovirus B19, influenza, CMV and Epstein-Barr virus, according to a later analysis. Some IMGT-functional V segments, including TRBV6-2 and TRBV6-3, could not be distinguished by the 87-base-pair reads and were therefore excluded. Specific HLA alleles were associated with 16,951 TCR beta sequences at a false discovery rate of 0.05 in a later analysis. According to a later analysis, most CMV-associated TCR beta chains appeared to be HLA-restricted, and the HLA associations seemed to be driven largely by CMV exposure. While some public TCRs were present in many individuals, most TCR sequences turned up only very rarely across donors. CMV serostatus was the only immune exposure information available for the cohort. Compared with the approximately 720-donor mean, donors in an Asian-associated ancestry cluster had fewer N-insertions in productive TCRs, according to a later genetic analysis.

The cohort consisted of fewer than 700 healthy bone marrow donors. At the time of sampling, every cohort member was nominally healthy, though immune exposures that went unrecorded were likely present. The donor was CMV seronegative and belonged to the group of around 350 seronegative cohort members. A peripheral blood sample was provided by each donor, and peripheral blood mononuclear cells were used for TCR beta sequencing. The Qiagen DNeasy Blood Extraction Kit was used to extract genomic DNA from the blood cell samples. Libraries were built with the immunoSEQ multiplex PCR assay. For the multiplex PCR, a mixture combining 60 forward primers for TCR Vbeta segments and 13 reverse primers for TCR Jbeta segments was used. The CDR3 region of rearranged TCR beta genes was amplified from genomic DNA by a multiplex PCR assay. The Illumina HiSeq System was used to sequence the amplified TCR beta libraries as 87-base-pair reads. The study's own analysis went as follows. Across the 600 to 700 repertoires, a later analysis counted about 81 million unique TCR beta chains, 8.5 million to 12 million of which were shared by at least two donors. A nearest-neighbor algorithm error-corrected the raw reads and collapsed the reads into unique sequences, merging closely related sequences to remove PCR and sequencing errors. Alignment of CDR3 sequences to IMGT reference sequences was used to assign V, D and J gene segments. For a sequence to be retained, a match of at least six nucleotides to both a V gene segment and a J gene segment was required. Rearrangements were called productive when the CDR3 lacked stop codons and stayed in frame with V and J; all others were non-productive. Following IMGT convention, CDR3 was defined as the stretch from the second conserved V-encoded cysteine up to the conserved J-encoded phenylalanine. The earlier analysis of about 500 of the donors excluded sequences that lacked an unambiguous match to a single V gene segment. In an earlier analysis of 587 of the donors, a V segment was called functional when productive rearrangements were above 56.7%, and segregating when the standard deviation between donors exceeded 5%. A statistical classification framework was developed to diagnose cytomegalovirus status using the catalog of TCR beta chain sequences. In a later analysis, V and J genes were assigned by comparing TCR nucleotide sequences against IMGT/GENE-DB human TR gene sequences. In a later analysis, CDR3 sequences and most-parsimonious VDJ recombination scenarios were assigned using the TCRdist pipeline. In a later analysis, every TCR beta chain was defined by the combination of its CDR3 amino acid sequence and its V-gene family, and reads without a unique V-gene family were dropped. As a way to deal with suspected cross-contamination and a sequencing artifact, a later analysis dropped 592 nucleotide sequences that were highly shared and had low generation probability. In a later analysis, a clonal expansion index was calculated for each public chain from normalized within-repertoire ranks of inferred template counts. In a later analysis, generation probabilities were computed with a VDJ recombination model fitted to out-of-frame rearrangements, and the resulting probabilities were checked against IGoR. In a later analysis, TCR-TCR, TCR-HLA and TCR-CMV co-occurrence was scored with hypergeometric tests, and a repertoire-size bias correction was applied to TCR pairs. To estimate false discovery rates, a later analysis permuted the HLA or CMV assignments 20 times. In a later analysis, co-occurring TCRs were grouped using DBSCAN, and TCRdist sequence similarity was added for clustering within HLA-allele-positive subsets. Repertoires with fewer than 30,000 or more than 120,000 public chains were left out of co-occurrence clustering, as were five repertoires with anomalous nucleotide sharing. This immuneACCESS table, as held by TCRdb, lists in-frame sequences with V and J called but not all clones. Of the missing ones, under half trace to an unresolved V gene in checked studies; the others have no known cause. V and J calls and clone size are as listed in that table; D and trimming were resolved from the DNA. In all, the sample holds 150,000 to 170,000 clones, and under 85% of those were seen once. Over 2.5% of the sample goes to the ten largest clones.

The sequence links TRBV4-1 to TRBJ1-2; the D gene is not confidently resolved. The sequence came from a man aged 18 to 29 in good health and CMV-seronegative. The sequenced sample consisted of PBMCs. The CDR3 loop reads CASSPIEGHGYTF. DNA sequence: TGCGCCAGCAGCCCCATAGAGGGCCATGGCTACACCTTC.